The 27 T cell receptor beta chains reported below all come from one sample, sequenced in a study of blood T cells in healthy people across ages. Through a sample-barcoded 5' primer and a J-beta primer mix, a second PCR was run for roughly 6 to 12 cycles. MiXCR was run by TCRdb on the 5' RACE reads, yielding one entry per CDR3 protein. The sample contains about 680,000 distinct CDR3 sequences, over 45% of which appear only once. The sequencing input was blood. These receptor sequences come from a woman aged 55-69 years in good health.

V gene TRBV6-2 or TRBV6-3 combines with J gene TRBJ2-5; D remains unclear. Germline V gene sequence: CDR1 MNHEY, CDR2 SVGEGT. The CDR3 consists of 13 residues. The V end lost 11 bases, the J end lost 4 bases, and 17 bases lay between the germline ends. This chain's CDR3 is CAADGLGRETQYF. CDR3 DNA sequence: TGTGCCGCGGACGGGCTAGGGCGAGAGACCCAGTACTTC.

The rearrangement uses TRBV6-5 and TRBJ2-1; tentatively, D is TRBD1 (5 bases). V was shortened by 5 bases and J by 0 bases, with 14 bases between the two germline ends. Germline V gene lookup returns CDR1 MNHEY and CDR2 SVGAGI. The CDR3 has 16 amino acids. This CDR3 reads CASSPLGQGSYNEQFF. CDR3 bases: TGTGCCAGCAGTCCCCTGGGGCAGGGCTCCTACAATGAGCAGTTCTTC.

This rearrangement joins TRBV3-1 to TRBJ2-5, with no clear D. Germline lookup yields CDR1 LGHDT and CDR2 YNNKEL (reference sequence). V was cut by 1 base and J by 4 bases, with 10 bases left in between. The CDR3 is 14 amino acids. The CDR3 region has the DNA TGTGCCAGCAGCCAAGCCCTGTTGGGAGAGACCCAGTACTTC. Translating it yields CASSQALLGETQYF.

The rearrangement joins TRBV7-8 to TRBJ2-1; 8 bases match TRBD1. Looked up from germline, CDR1 is SGHVS and CDR2 is FQNEAQ. The J segment lost 8 bases and the V segment lost 4 bases, leaving 1 base of the junction unmatched. The CDR3 extends over 12 amino acids. Written as DNA, the CDR3 is TGTGCCAGCAGCTCAGGGGGCGATGAGCAGTTCTTC. Protein product: CASSSGGDEQFF. The full variable domain, completed using reference TRBV7-8 and TRBJ2-1, is GAGVSQSPRYKVAKRGQDVALRCDPISGHVSLFWYQQALGQGPEFLTYFQNEAQLDKSGLPSDRFFAERPEGSVSTLKIQRTQQEDSAVYLCASSSGGDEQFFGPGTRLTVL.

This clonotype was counted once. The CDR3 region has the DNA TGTGCCAACAGGACTAGCGGGGCCACAGATACGCAGTATTTT. It codes for CANRTSGATDTQYF. The V and J genes are TRBV7-2 and TRBJ2-3; 12 nucleotides match TRBD2. Per germline, CDR1 SGHTA and CDR2 FQGNSA. This CDR3 is built from 14 residues. V lost 10 bases to trimming and J lost 2 bases; unmatched junction nucleotides: 4.

The V call is TRBV12-3 or TRBV12-4, the J call TRBJ1-2; maybe TRBD1 (6 bases). This CDR3 region has 16 residues. V lost 2 bases to trimming and J lost 0 bases, with 13 bases between them. This chain's CDR3 is CASSLTRGPSNYGYTF. The CDR3 DNA sequence: TGTGCCAGCAGTTTAACCAGGGGTCCTTCTAACTATGGCTACACCTTC.

The gene calls are TRBV30 and TRBJ2-1; TRBD1 is a possible D gene (8 bases). The CDR3 is 13 residues long. V shed 5 bases and J shed 4 bases, with 12 bases lying between them. In germline, CDR1 is GTSNPN, CDR2 SVGIG (reference sequence). The CDR3, as DNA: TGTGCCTGGGGGAGGGACAGGTACAATGAGCAGTTCTTC. It specifies CAWGRDRYNEQFF.

This clonotype showed up just a few times. The chain uses TRBV6-5 and TRBJ2-7, with D unresolved. Germline lookup yields CDR1 MNHEY and CDR2 SVGAGI. Trimming took off 0 bases at V and 4 bases at J, with 10 bases between the two ends. This CDR3 has 14 amino acids. The CDR3, as DNA: TGTGCCAGCAGTTACTCTAGTGCGGCGTACGAGCAGTACTTC. Its translation is CASSYSSAAYEQYF.

In DNA form, the CDR3 reads TGCGCCAGCAGTTTGAGCGGGAGATTGGATACGCAGTATTTT. Its translation: CASSLSGRLDTQYF. The chain recombines TRBV5-1 with TRBJ2-3; 8 bases align to TRBD2. This CDR3 is 14 amino acids long. After removal of 5 bases from V and 6 bases from J, the junction contained 8 bases not matched to a gene. Germline CDR1 reads SGHRS; CDR2 reads YFSETQ.

V usage is TRBV10-3 and J usage is TRBJ2-4; 10 nucleotides agree with TRBD2. The J call may be faulty, since TRBJ2-5 better matches the DNA end. This CDR3 has 12 residues. CDR1 and CDR2 from the germline V gene are ENHRY and SYGVKD. Here the CDR3 reads CATGLAEGTQYF. The CDR3 nucleotides are TGTGCCACCGGACTAGCGGAGGGGACCCAGTACTTC.

This chain links TRBV5-5 with TRBJ1-3; D is undetermined. The CDR3 totals 12 residues. Germline V gives CDR1 SGHKS, CDR2 YYEKEE (reference sequence). The ends were cut back, 3 bases at V and 6 bases at J, with 7 bases in the middle. This CDR3 reads CASSSSLNTIYF. CDR3 sequence (DNA): TGTGCCAGCAGCTCCTCACTAAACACCATATATTTT. The full variable domain, rest sourced from reference TRBV5-5 and TRBJ1-3, is DAGVTQSPTHLIKTRGQQVTLRCSPISGHKSVSWYQQVLGQGPQFIFQYYEKEERGRGNFPDRFSARQFPNYSSELNVNALLLGDSALYLCASSSSLNTIYFGEGSWLTVV.

The chain employs TRBV20-1 and TRBJ1-2, with D possibly matching TRBD1 (6 bases). Germline V lookup: CDR1 DFQATT, CDR2 SNEGSKA (reference sequence). This CDR3 comprises 14 residues. V was cut by 0 bases and J by 8 bases, with 16 bases left in between. This chain's CDR3 is CSARESLGAGGYTF. DNA for the CDR3: TGCAGTGCTAGAGAAAGTTTGGGGGCAGGGGGCTACACCTTC.

The chain carries TRBV4-2 and TRBJ1-3; D uncertain. Looked up from germline, CDR1 is LGHNA and CDR2 is YNFKEQ. The CDR3 covers 16 residues. Trimming stripped 0 bases from V and 0 bases from J, with 9 bases between. The CDR3 here is CASSQDLTVSGNTIYF. DNA of the CDR3: TGTGCCAGCAGCCAAGATCTTACCGTCTCTGGAAACACCATATATTTT.

This clonotype appeared once. DNA for the CDR3: TGTGCCAGCTCACCTCGGACGGACCAGAACACTGAAGCTTTCTTT. This translates into CASSPRTDQNTEAFF. The gene calls are TRBV18 and TRBJ1-1, with D unclear. Germline loops: CDR1 KGHSH, CDR2 LQKENI. V gave up 3 bases and J gave up 1 base, with 12 bases separating them. The CDR3 length is 15 residues.

V usage is TRBV11-2 and J usage is TRBJ2-4, with 7 positions matching TRBD1. V shed 5 bases, J shed 1 base, and the junction held 14 bases outside the gene matches. Germline lookup yields CDR1 SGHAT and CDR2 FQNNGV. The CDR3 covers 18 residues. CDR3 amino acids: CASSHGRTGRGAKNIQYF. In DNA, the CDR3 is TGTGCCAGCAGCCACGGCCGGACAGGACGAGGGGCCAAAAACATTCAGTACTTC.

This clonotype has only a few counts. The rearrangement links TRBV7-2 to TRBJ2-5, with no clear D. Germline CDR1 SGHTA, CDR2 FQGNSA. The CDR3 totals 11 residues. V lost 5 bases and J lost 11, with 12 bases in between. The CDR3 sequence: CASSLTSRQYF. The CDR3 DNA follows: TGTGCCAGCAGCCTGACGTCTAGGCAGTACTTC.

This clonotype was counted a few times. The chain carries TRBV7-3 and TRBJ2-1; D is unresolved. This CDR3 comprises 14 residues. Germline V lookup: CDR1 SGHTA, CDR2 FQGTGA. Trimming removed 5 bases from V and 6 bases from J, with 14 bases in between. CDR3 nucleotide sequence: TGTGCCAGCAGCCCCGGCCAAAGGAGCAATGAGCAGTTCTTC. Protein product: CASSPGQRSNEQFF.

J is TRBJ1-6 and V is TRBV5-1, with 10 positions matching TRBD1. The CDR3 has 16 residues. After removal of 4 bases from V and 7 bases from J, the junction contained 8 bases not matched to a gene. Germline-derived CDR1 and CDR2 are SGHRS and YFSETQ. The CDR3 region has the DNA TGCGCCAGCAGCCCTGGACAGGGGGGGCCGAATTCACCCCTCCACTTT. Its translation is CASSPGQGGPNSPLHF.

This clonotype occurred many times. The V call is TRBV6-2 or TRBV6-3, the J call TRBJ2-7; maybe TRBD2 (6 bases). In germline, CDR1 is MNHEY, CDR2 SVGEGT. V lost 3 bases to trimming and J lost 5 bases, with 17 bases between them. This CDR3 region has 15 residues. Here the CDR3 reads CASSYTLARDDEQYF. Written as DNA, the CDR3 is TGTGCCAGCAGTTATACCCTAGCGAGAGACGACGAGCAGTACTTC.

This clonotype showed up just a few times. The chain couples TRBV12-3 or TRBV12-4 to TRBJ2-3, with D perhaps TRBD2 (6 bases). This CDR3 is built from 13 residues. V was shortened by 6 bases and J by 6 bases, with 13 bases between the two germline ends. The CDR3 is CASRPTSWDTQYF. The CDR3 coding sequence is TGTGCCAGCAGACCGACTAGTTGGGATACGCAGTATTTT.

CDR3 bases: TGTGCCAGCAGCCAAGGACTAGAAAGCTACGAGCAGTTCTTC. This gives the protein CASSQGLESYEQFF. V usage is TRBV3-1 and J usage is TRBJ2-1; the D gene is possibly TRBD2 (6 bases). The CDR3 is made up of 14 amino acids. Trimming cost V 1 base and J 10 bases, with 14 bases left between them. The germline V gene has CDR1 LGHDT and CDR2 YNNKEL (reference sequence).

The CDR3 here is CAISDSQGDDYGYTF. The CDR3 DNA is TGTGCCATCAGTGATAGTCAGGGAGATGACTATGGCTACACCTTC. The chain links TRBV10-3 to TRBJ1-2, with D possibly TRBD1 on 5 matching bases. Germline CDR1 reads ENHRY; CDR2 reads SYGVKD. Trimming cost V 3 bases and J 3 bases, with 14 bases left between them. The CDR3 is 15 amino acids.

This clonotype appeared a few times. J is TRBJ1-2 and V is TRBV30, with D tentatively TRBD1 (5 bases). Germline V gene sequence: CDR1 GTSNPN, CDR2 SVGIG (reference sequence). Trimming cost V 0 bases and J 10 bases, with 9 bases left between them. The CDR3 is 11 amino acids. Here the CDR3 reads CAWSVVGAYTF. CDR3 DNA: TGTGCCTGGAGTGTAGTAGGGGCCTACACCTTC. Using reference TRBV30 and TRBJ1-2 for the parts outside the CDR3, the full variable domain is SQTIHQWPATLVQPVGSPLSLECTVEGTSNPNLYWYRQAAGRGLQLLFYSVGIGQISSEVPQNLSASRPQDRQFILSSKKLLLSDSGFYLCAWSVVGAYTFGSGTRLTVV.

Only a few counts were recorded for this clonotype. This sequence joins TRBV28 and TRBJ2-7, with D perhaps TRBD1 or TRBD2 (6 bases each). The V and J ends lost 5 bases and 2 bases respectively, with 13 bases between them. Germline CDR1 reads MDHEN; CDR2 reads SYDVKM. The CDR3 covers 14 residues. CDR3 region: CASSLLRGAYEQYF. CDR3 nucleotides: TGTGCCAGCAGTCTCCTGAGGGGGGCCTACGAGCAGTACTTC.

The gene calls are TRBV7-2 and TRBJ2-1; TRBD2 matches 10 bases. The CDR3 runs 16 residues. After removal of 5 bases from V and 8 bases from J, the junction contained 12 bases not matched to a gene. Germline assignment: CDR1 SGHTA and CDR2 FQGNSA. The CDR3: CASSPTRASGSYEQFF. Here the CDR3 DNA reads TGTGCCAGCAGCCCGACGAGGGCTAGCGGGAGCTATGAGCAGTTCTTC.

This clonotype appeared a few times. V usage is TRBV7-2 and J usage is TRBJ2-5, with 11 bases that match TRBD2. Trimming at V came to 1 base and at J to 3 bases, leaving 10 bases not matched to a gene. This CDR3 spans 18 amino acids. CDR1 and CDR2 from the germline V gene are SGHTA and FQGNSA. The DNA of the CDR3 is TGTGCCAGCAGCTTAGGACTAGCGGGGACCCCATGGGAAGAGACCCAGTACTTC. Translating gives CASSLGLAGTPWEETQYF.

The table lists this clonotype with a few counts. The V call is TRBV6-2 or TRBV6-3, the J call TRBJ1-1; maybe TRBD1 (5 bases). CDR3 length equals 14 residues. CDR1 is MNHEY and CDR2 is SVGEGT in the germline V gene. V was cut by 0 bases and J by 5 bases, with 10 bases left in between. CDR3 DNA sequence: TGTGCCAGCAGTTACTCGAGAAAGGGGACTGAAGCTTTCTTT. It yields the protein CASSYSRKGTEAFF.